The sequence of this T cell receptor (beta chain) was determined in a study of breast tumors, draining lymph nodes, adjacent tissues. Study-level points and caveats: Data only fit, rather than demonstrated, lymph node origin of most tumor T cells. Luminal-like breast cancer showed significantly higher tumor–nontumor repertoire similarity than basal-like. The data were judged consistent with most tumor T cells coming from lymph node and expanding in tumor.

TCRdb processed the multiplex PCR reads anew with MiXCR; each CDR3 protein has one entry. The table has around 150,000 distinct CDR3 sequences, 30% to 35% seen once. This CDR3 is 13 amino acids long. V lost 6 bases and J 2 bases, leaving 8 bases between the germline ends. Germline V gene sequence: CDR1 SEHNR, CDR2 FQNEAQ (reference sequence). Axillary draining lymph nodes of breast cancer patients supplied the node samples. This clonotype was seen just once. Its antigen is undetermined. This clonotype originated in a female donor with breast cancer. Some clones in this sample may be carry-over from other donors' samples. Sequenced input: axillary lymph node tissue. The J gene is TRBJ1-3, the V gene TRBV7-9; D gene unclear. CDR3 DNA: TGTGCCAGCAGGAAGACCCCTGGAAACACCATATATTTT. Translated, it gives CASRKTPGNTIYF.